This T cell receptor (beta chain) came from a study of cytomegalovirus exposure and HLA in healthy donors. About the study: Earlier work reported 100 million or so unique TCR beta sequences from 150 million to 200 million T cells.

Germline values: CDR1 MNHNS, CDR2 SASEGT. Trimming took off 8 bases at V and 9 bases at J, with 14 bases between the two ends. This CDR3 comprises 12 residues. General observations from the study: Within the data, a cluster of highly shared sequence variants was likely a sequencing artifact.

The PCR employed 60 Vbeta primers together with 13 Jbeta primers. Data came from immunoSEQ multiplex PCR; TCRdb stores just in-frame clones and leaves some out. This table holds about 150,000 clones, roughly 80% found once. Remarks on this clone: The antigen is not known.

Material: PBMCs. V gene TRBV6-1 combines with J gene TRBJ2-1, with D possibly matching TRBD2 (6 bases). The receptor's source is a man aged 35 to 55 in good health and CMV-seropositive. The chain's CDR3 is CASRPPGLEQFF. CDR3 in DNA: TGTGCCAGCCGTCCTCCGGGACTTGAGCAGTTCTTC.